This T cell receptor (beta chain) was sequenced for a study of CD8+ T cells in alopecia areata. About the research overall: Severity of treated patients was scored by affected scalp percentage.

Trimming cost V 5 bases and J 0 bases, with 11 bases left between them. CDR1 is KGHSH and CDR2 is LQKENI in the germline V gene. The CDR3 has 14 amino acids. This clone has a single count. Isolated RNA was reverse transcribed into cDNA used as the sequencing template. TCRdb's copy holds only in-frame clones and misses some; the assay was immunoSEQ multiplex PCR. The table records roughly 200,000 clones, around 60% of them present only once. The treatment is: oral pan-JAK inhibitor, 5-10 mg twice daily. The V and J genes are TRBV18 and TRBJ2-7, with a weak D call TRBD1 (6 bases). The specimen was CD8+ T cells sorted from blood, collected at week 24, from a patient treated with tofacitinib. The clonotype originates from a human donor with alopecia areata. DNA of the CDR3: TGTGCCAGCTCATCATCGACAGGCTCCTACGAGCAGTACTTC. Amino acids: CASSSSTGSYEQYF. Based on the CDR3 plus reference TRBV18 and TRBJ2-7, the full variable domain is NAGVMQNPRHLVRRRGQEARLRCSPMKGHSHVYWYRQLPEEGLKFMVYLQKENIIDESGMPKERFSAEFPKEGPSILRIQQVVRGDSAAYFCASSSSTGSYEQYFGPGTRLTVT.